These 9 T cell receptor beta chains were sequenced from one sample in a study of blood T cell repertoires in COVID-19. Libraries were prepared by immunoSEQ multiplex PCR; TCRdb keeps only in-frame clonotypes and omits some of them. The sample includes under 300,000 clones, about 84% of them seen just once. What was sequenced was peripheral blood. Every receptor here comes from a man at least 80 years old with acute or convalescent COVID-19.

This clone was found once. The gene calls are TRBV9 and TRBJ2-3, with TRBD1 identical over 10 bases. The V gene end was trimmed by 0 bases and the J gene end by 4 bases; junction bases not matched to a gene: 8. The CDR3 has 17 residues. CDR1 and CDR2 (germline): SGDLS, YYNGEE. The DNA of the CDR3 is TGTGCCAGCAGCGTAGTAGGAGGGGGGACAGGGGCAGATACGCAGTATTTT. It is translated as CASSVVGGGTGADTQYF. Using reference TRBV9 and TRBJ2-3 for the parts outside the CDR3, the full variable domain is DSGVTQTPKHLITATGQRVTLRCSPRSGDLSVYWYQQSLDQGLQFLIQYYNGEERAKGNILERFSAQQFPDLHSELNLSSLELGDSALYFCASSVVGGGTGADTQYFGPGTRLTVL.

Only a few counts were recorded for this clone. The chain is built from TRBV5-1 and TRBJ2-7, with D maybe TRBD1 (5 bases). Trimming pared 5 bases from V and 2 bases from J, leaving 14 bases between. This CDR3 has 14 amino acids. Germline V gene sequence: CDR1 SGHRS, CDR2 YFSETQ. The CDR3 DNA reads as TGCGCCAGCAGGCAAACCATGGGGCCCTACGAGCAGTACTTC. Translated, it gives CASRQTMGPYEQYF.

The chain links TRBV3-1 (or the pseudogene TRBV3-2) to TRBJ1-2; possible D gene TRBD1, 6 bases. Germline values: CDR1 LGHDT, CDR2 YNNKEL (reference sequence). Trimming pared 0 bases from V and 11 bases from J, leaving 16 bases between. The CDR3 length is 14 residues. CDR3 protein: CASSQEGGAARYTF. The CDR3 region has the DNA TGTGCCAGCAGCCAAGAGGGGGGGGCGGCTCGGTACACCTTC.

The CDR3 spells CASSQFGQGYNEQFF. DNA of the CDR3: TGTGCCAGCAGCCAATTTGGACAGGGGTACAATGAGCAGTTCTTC. The chain uses TRBV3-1 (or the pseudogene TRBV3-2) and TRBJ2-1, with 9 bases aligning to TRBD1. This CDR3 spans 15 amino acids. V lost 2 bases to trimming and J lost 4 bases; unmatched junction nucleotides: 3. CDR1 and CDR2 from the germline V gene are LGHDT and YNNKEL (reference sequence).

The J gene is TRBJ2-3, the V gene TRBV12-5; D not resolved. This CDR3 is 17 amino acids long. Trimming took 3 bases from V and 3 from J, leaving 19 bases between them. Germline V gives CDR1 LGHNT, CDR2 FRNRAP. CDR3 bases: TGTGCTAGTGGTTTCTCCCGTTCCCCTACGAGGACAGATACGCAGTATTTT. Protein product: CASGFSRSPTRTDTQYF. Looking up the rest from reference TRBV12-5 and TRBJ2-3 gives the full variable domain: DARVTQTPRHKVTEMGQEVTMRCQPILGHNTVFWYRQTMMQGLELLAYFRNRAPLDDSGMPKDRFSAEMPDATLATLKIQPSEPRDSAVYFCASGFSRSPTRTDTQYFGPGTRLTVL.

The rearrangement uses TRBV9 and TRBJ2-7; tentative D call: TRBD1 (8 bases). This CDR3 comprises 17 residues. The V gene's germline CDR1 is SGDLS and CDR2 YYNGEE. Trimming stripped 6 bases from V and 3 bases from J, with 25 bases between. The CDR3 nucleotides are TGTGCCAGCATCTACAGGGGGATCCGGGACTACTTCTACGAGCAGTACTTC. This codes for CASIYRGIRDYFYEQYF.

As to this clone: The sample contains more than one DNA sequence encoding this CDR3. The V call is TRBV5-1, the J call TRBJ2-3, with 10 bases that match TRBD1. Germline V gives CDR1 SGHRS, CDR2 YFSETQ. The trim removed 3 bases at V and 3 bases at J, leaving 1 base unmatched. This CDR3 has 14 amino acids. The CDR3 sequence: CASSSGQGTDTQYF. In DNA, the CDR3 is TGCGCCAGCAGCTCGGGACAGGGGACAGATACGCAGTATTTT.

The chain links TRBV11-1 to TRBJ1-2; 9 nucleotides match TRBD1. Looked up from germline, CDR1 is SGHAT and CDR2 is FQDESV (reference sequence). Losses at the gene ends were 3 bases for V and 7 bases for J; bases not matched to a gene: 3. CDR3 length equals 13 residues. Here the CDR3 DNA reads TGTGCCAGCAGCTTCGGGACAGGGAGTGGCTACACCTTC. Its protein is CASSFGTGSGYTF. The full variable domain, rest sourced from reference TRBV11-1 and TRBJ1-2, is EAEVAQSPRYKITEKSQAVAFWCDPISGHATLYWYRQILGQGPELLVQFQDESVVDDSQLPKDRFSAERLKGVDSTLKIQPAELGDSAMYLCASSFGTGSGYTFGSGTRLTVV.

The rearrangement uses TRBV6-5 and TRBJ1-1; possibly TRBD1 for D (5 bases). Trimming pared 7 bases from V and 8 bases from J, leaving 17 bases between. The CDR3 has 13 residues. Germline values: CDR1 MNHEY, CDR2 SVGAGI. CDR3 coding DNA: TGTGCCAGCACCACCGAGAGGAGGGGAGAAGCTTTCTTT. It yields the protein CASTTERRGEAFF.